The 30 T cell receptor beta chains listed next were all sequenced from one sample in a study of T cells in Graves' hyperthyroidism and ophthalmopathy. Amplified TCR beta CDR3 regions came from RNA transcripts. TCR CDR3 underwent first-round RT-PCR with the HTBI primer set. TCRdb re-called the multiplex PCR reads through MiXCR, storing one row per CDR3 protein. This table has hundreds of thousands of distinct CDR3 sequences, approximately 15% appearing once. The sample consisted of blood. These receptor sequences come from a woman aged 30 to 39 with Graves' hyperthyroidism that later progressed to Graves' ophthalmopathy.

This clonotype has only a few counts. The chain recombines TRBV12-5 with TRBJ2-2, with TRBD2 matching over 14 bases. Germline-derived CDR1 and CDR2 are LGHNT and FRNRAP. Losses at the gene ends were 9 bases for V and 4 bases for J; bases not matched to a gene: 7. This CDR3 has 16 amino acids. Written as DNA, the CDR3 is TGTGCTAGCGACCTCGGGACTAGCGGGAGCACCGGGGAGCTGTTTTTT. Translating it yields CASDLGTSGSTGELFF.

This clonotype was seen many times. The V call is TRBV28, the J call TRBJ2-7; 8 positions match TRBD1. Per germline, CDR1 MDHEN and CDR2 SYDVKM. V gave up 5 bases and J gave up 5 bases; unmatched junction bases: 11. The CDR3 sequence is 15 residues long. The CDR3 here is CASSTGRGLIHEQYF. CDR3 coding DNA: TGTGCCAGCAGTACGGGCAGGGGGCTTATCCACGAGCAGTACTTC.

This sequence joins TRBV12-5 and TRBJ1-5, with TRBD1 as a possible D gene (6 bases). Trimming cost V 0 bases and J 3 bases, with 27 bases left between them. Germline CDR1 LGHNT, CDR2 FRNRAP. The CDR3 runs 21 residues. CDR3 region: CASGLVPGIGTRLDPNQPQHF. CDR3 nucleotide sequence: TGTGCTAGTGGTTTGGTACCCGGTATCGGGACACGGTTAGATCCCAATCAGCCCCAGCATTTT.

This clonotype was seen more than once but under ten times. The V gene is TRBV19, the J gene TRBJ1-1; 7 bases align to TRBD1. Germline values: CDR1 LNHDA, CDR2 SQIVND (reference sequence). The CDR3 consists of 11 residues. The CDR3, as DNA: TGTGCTTCGACAGGGTATAACTGGGCTTTCTTT. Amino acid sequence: CASTGYNWAFF.

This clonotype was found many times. The CDR3 sequence is CASSQEEGTGANVLTF. The CDR3, as DNA: TGTGCCAGCAGCCAAGAGGAGGGGACTGGGGCCAACGTCCTGACTTTC. The chain couples TRBV3-1 to TRBJ2-6; D may be TRBD2 (6 bases). This CDR3 contains 16 residues. V shed 0 bases and J shed 2 bases, with 8 bases lying between them. CDR1 and CDR2 (germline): LGHDT, YNNKEL (reference sequence).

CDR3 sequence reads: CSVPEPDPSGYTF. The CDR3 DNA sequence: TGCAGCGTTCCCGAGCCTGACCCCTCTGGCTACACCTTC. The chain uses TRBV29-1 and TRBJ1-2; D remains unclear. The germline V gene encodes CDR1 SQVTM and CDR2 ANQGSEA. The CDR3 contains 13 residues. Trimming stripped 5 bases from V and 7 bases from J, with 17 bases between.

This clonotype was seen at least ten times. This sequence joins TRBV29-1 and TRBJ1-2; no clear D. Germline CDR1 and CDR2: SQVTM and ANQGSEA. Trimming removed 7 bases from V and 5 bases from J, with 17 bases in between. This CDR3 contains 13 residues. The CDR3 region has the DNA TGCAGCGCCTCGTCGGGCCGTCGGTATGGCTACACCTTC. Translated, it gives CSASSGRRYGYTF.

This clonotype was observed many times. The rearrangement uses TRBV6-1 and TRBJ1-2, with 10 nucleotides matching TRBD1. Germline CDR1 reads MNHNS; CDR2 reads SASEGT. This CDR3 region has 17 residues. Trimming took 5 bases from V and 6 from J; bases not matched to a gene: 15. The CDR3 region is CASSFSSARDRGNGYTF. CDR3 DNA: TGTGCCAGCAGTTTTTCCTCCGCCCGGGACAGGGGAAATGGCTACACCTTC.

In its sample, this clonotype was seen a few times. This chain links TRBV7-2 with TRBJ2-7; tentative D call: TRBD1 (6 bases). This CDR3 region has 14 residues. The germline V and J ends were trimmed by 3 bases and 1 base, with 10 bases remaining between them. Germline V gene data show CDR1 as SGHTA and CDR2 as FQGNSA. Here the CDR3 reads CASSLDRISYEQYF. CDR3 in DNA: TGTGCCAGCAGCTTGGACAGAATATCCTACGAGCAGTACTTC.

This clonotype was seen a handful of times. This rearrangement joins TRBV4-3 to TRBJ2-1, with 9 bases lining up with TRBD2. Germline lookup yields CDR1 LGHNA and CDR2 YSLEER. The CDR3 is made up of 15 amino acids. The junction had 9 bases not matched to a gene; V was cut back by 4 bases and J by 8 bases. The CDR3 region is CASSRLSGSEHEQFF. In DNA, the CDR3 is TGCGCCAGCAGCCGTCTTAGCGGGAGTGAGCATGAGCAGTTCTTC.

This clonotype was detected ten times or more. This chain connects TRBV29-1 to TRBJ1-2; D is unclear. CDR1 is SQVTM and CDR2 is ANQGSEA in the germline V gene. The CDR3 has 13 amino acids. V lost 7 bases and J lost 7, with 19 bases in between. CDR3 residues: CSARGSLEGGYTF. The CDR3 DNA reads TGCAGCGCACGCGGGAGTCTGGAGGGTGGCTACACCTTC. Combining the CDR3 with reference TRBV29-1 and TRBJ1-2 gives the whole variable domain SAVISQKPSRDICQRGTSLTIQCQVDSQVTMMFWYRQQPGQSLTLIATANQGSEATYESGFVIDKFPISRPNLTFSTLTVSNMSPEDSSIYLCSARGSLEGGYTFGSGTRLTVV.

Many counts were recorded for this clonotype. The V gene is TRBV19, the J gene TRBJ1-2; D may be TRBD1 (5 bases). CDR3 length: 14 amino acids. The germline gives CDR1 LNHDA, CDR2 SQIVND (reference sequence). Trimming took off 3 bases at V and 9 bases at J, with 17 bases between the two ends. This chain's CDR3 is CASSIGVGVGSYTF. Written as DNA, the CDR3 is TGTGCCAGTAGTATCGGGGTGGGGGTCGGAAGCTACACCTTC.

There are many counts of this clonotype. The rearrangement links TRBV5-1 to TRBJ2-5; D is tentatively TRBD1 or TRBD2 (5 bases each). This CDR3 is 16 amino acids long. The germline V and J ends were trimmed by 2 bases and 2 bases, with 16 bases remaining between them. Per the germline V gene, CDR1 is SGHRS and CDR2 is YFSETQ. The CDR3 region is CASSFDQGRWQETQYF. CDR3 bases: TGCGCCAGCAGCTTCGATCAGGGACGGTGGCAAGAGACCCAGTACTTC.

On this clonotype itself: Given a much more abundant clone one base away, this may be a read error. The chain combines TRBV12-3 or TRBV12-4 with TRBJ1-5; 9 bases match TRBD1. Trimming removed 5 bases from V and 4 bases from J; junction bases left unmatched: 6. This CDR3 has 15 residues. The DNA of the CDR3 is TGTGCCAGCAGTACAGGACAGGGGACTAATCAGCCCCAGCATTTT. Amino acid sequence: CASSTGQGTNQPQHF.

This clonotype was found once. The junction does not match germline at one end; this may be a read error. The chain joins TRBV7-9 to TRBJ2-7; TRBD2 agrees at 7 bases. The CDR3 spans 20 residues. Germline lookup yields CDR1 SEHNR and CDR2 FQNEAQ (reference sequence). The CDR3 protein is CASSQDLWVLAAQSSYEQYF. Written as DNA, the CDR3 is TGCGCCAGCAGCCAAGATCTATGGGTCCTAGCGGCCCAGAGCTCCTACGAGCAGTACTTC.

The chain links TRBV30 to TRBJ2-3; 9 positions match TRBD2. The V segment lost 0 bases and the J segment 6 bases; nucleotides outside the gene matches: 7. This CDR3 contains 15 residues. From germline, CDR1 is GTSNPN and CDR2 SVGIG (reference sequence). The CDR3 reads CAWSVGTSQTDTQYF. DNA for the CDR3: TGTGCCTGGAGTGTAGGGACTAGCCAAACGGATACGCAGTATTTT.

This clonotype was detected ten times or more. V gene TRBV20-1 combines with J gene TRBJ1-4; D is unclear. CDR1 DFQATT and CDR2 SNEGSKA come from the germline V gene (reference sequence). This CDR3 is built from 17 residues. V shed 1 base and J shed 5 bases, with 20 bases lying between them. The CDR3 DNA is TGCAGTGCTAGAGCTCTCAAGGGCAGGACGGACAATGAAAAACTGTTTTTT. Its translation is CSARALKGRTDNEKLFF.

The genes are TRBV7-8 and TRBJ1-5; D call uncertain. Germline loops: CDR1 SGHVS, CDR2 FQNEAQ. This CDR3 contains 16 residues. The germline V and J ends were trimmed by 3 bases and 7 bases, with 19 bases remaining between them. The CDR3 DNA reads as TGTGCCAGCAGCTTTACATCAGAGGGAGGCCGGCAGCCCCAGCATTTT. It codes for CASSFTSEGGRQPQHF.

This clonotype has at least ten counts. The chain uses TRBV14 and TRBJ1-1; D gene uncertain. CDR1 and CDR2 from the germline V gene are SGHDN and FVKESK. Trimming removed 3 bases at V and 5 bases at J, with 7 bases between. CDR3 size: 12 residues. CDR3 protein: CASSHGRTEAFF. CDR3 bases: TGTGCCAGCAGCCATGGGCGTACTGAAGCTTTCTTT.

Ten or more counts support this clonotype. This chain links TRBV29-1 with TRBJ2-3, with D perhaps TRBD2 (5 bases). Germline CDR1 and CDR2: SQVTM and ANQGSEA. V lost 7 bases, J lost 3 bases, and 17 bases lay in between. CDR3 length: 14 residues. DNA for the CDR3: TGCAGCGCAGAGGACTGGGCGAGGACAGATACGCAGTATTTT. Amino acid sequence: CSAEDWARTDTQYF.

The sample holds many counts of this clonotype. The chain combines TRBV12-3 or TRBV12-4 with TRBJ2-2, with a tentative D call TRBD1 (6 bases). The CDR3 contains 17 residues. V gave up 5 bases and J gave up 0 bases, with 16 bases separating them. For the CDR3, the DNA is TGTGCCAGCAGTAATCGACAGGAGTTCGCGAACACCGGGGAGCTGTTTTTT. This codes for CASSNRQEFANTGELFF.

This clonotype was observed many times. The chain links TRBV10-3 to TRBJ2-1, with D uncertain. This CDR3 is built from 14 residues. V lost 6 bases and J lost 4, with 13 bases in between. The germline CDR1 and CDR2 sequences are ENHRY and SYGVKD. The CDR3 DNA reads TGTGCCATCAGATATAGTGAGGTATACAATGAGCAGTTCTTC. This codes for CAIRYSEVYNEQFF.

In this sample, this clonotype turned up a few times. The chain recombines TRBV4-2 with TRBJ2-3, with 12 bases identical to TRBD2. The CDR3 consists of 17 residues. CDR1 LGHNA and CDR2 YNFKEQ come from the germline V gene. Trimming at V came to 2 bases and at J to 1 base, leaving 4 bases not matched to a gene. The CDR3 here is CASSQRLAGDGTDTQYF. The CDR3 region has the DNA TGTGCCAGCAGCCAACGACTAGCGGGAGATGGCACAGATACGCAGTATTTT.

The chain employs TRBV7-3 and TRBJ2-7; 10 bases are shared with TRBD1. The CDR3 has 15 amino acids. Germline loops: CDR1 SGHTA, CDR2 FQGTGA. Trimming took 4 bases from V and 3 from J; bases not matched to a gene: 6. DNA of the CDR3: TGTGCCAGCAGCTCGACCGGGACAGGGGTCTACGAGCAGTACTTC. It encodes CASSSTGTGVYEQYF.

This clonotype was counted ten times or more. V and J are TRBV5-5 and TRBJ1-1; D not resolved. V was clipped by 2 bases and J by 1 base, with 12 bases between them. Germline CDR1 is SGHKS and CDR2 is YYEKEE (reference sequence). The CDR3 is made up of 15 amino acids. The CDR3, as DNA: TGTGCCAGCAGCTTAGAGATTGGGAGGAACACTGAAGCTTTCTTT. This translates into CASSLEIGRNTEAFF.

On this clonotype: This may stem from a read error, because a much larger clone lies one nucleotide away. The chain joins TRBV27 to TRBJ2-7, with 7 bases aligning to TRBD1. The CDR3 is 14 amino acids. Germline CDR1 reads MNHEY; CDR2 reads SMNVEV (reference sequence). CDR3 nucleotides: TGTGCCAGCAGTTCTTTGGGACAGATCTACAAGCAGTACTTC. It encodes CASSSLGQIYKQYF.

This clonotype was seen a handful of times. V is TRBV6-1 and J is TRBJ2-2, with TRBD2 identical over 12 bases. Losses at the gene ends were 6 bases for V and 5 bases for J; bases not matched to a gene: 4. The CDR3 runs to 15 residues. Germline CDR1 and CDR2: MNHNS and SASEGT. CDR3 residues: CASSRLAGETGELFF. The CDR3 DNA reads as TGTGCCAGCAGCAGACTAGCGGGAGAAACCGGGGAGCTGTTTTTT.

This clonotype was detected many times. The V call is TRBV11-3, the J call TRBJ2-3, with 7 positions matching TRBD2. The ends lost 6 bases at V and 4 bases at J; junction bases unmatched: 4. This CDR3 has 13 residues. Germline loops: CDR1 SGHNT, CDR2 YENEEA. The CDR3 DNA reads TGTGCCAGCAGTTGGGAGGGTGCAGATACGCAGTATTTT. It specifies CASSWEGADTQYF.

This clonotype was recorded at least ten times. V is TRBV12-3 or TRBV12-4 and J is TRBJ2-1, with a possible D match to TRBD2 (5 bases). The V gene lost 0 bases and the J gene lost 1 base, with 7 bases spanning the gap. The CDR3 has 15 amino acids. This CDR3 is CASSLARRSYNEQFF. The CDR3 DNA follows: TGTGCCAGCAGTTTAGCGCGGAGGTCCTACAATGAGCAGTTCTTC.

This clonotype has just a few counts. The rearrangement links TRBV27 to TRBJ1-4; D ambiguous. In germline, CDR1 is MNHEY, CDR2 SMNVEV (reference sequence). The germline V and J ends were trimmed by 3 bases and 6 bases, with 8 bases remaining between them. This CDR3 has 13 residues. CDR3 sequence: CASSFIGDEKLFF. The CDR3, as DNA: TGTGCCAGCAGTTTCATAGGAGATGAAAAACTGTTTTTT.